This TCR beta chain was sequenced during a study of blood T cell repertoires in COVID-19. Overall study: PBMCs, B-cell-depleted T cells, or T cells were the source of the cDNA or gDNA that made up the material.

The Seattle patients joined while their infection was active and were tracked longitudinally afterward. This clone came up once. Per the authors' pipeline: Reference gene primer amplification gave nucleated cell count estimates. This table comes from immunoSEQ multiplex PCR, and its TCRdb copy is limited to in-frame clones, with some not included. The D gene and trimming were derived from the DNA, and the V and J assignments and clone size from that table. There are roughly 200,000 clones in the sample; about 85% occur only once, and approximately 10% lies in the top ten. The length of the CDR3 is 13 residues. V was pared by 3 bases and J by 8 bases, with 10 bases between.

This receptor was identified in a woman between 45 and 60 years old with COVID-19, enrolled during active disease. Material for sequencing was peripheral blood. V and J are TRBV12-3 or TRBV12-4 and TRBJ1-4, with D possibly matching TRBD1 (5 bases). The CDR3 nucleotides are TGTGCCAGCAGTTTCACCCGGGGGGAAAAACTGTTTTTT. This gives the protein CASSFTRGEKLFF.